A single T cell receptor (beta chain) is shown here with its context. What it recognizes is unknown. Carried by the TCR beta cDNA libraries were unique molecular identifiers. A single record per CDR3 protein comes from TCRdb applying MiXCR to the PCR reads. The sample includes some 690,000 distinct CDR3 sequences, 55% to 60% of them seen just once. Looked up from germline, CDR1 is SNHLY and CDR2 is FYNNEI. The CDR3 is 15 amino acids. The V gene end was trimmed by 4 bases and the J gene end by 6 bases; junction bases not matched to a gene: 5. This sample was taken from a study of post-analysis software for immune sequencing data. Across the study: Patients with relapsing-remitting, secondary progressive and progressive-relapsing multiple sclerosis courses were all represented.

Overall study results and limits: Controls had significantly higher normalized Chao1 diversity than multiple sclerosis patients. Five or six TRBV segments, including TRBV5-6, TRBV5-1 and TRBV20-1, were more frequent in patients than controls.

The rearrangement uses TRBV2 and TRBJ2-3; 12 bases match TRBD2. Sequenced: blood. This TCR came from a girl aged 2 to 9 with multiple sclerosis. This CDR3 reads CASSGSGTSGDTQYF. The CDR3, as DNA: TGTGCCAGCAGTGGCTCCGGGACTAGCGGGGATACGCAGTATTTT.